The count of the clone carrying this T cell receptor (beta chain) is one. This entry comes from a study of blood T cell repertoires in COVID-19. Participants came from under 30 US areas, aged about 18 to 89 years. Membership in each cohort depended on participant-reported clinical history. Participants classified as exposed had met a COVID-19 case within 2 weeks before study entry. Germline-derived CDR1 and CDR2 are GTSNPN and SVGIG (reference sequence). CDR3 length: 16 amino acids. Deletions cut 0 bases from V and 4 bases from J, with 19 bases between. Authors' methods: Reference gene primer amplification gave nucleated cell count estimates. The method was immunoSEQ multiplex PCR; TCRdb's version includes in-frame clones alone and lacks a portion of them. That table furnishes V, J and clone size, whereas the DNA furnished D and trimming. The profile shows about 430,000 clones, 88% of them singletons.

The clonotype originates from a woman between 18 and 30 years old who had been exposed to COVID-19. V usage is TRBV30 and J usage is TRBJ2-7; tentatively, D is TRBD1 (5 bases). Source material: PBMCs or T cells enriched from blood (not recorded which). DNA of the CDR3: TGTGCCTGGAGTGTACTCCCCAGGGCCCAAGGATACGAGCAGTACTTC. This sequence encodes CAWSVLPRAQGYEQYF.